This paragraph reports one T cell receptor (beta chain). Its specificity is not known. A junction end diverges from the germline sequence, so it may reflect a read error. This CDR3 is built from 13 residues. The germline gives CDR1 SGHRS, CDR2 YFSETQ. The data derive from a study of OX40 agonist ivuxolimab in advanced cancers. Study conclusions and caveats: With doses of 0.1 to 3.0 mg/kg, CD4+ and CD8+ blood T cells had undergone clonal expansion by week 6.

Generated by immunoSEQ multiplex PCR, the TCRdb table keeps only in-frame clones and is missing some. This sample has under 70,000 clones, with 80% to 90% found just once. This receptor was taken from an adult with an advanced solid tumor such as melanoma, head and neck, liver or kidney cancer. The sequenced sample was CD4+ or CD8+ T cells sorted from blood, obtained in a trial of the OX40 agonist ivuxolimab. The gene calls are TRBV5-1 and TRBJ2-7, with D possibly matching TRBD1 (5 bases). The CDR3 sequence is CASSLQGTYEQCF. As DNA, the CDR3 is TGCGCCAGCAGCTTGCAGGGCACCTACGAGCAGTGCTTC.